This T cell receptor (beta chain) was sequenced during a study of blood T cells in healthy people across ages. Study-wide points: The authors considered diversity estimates from one million T cells to be underestimates.

A J-beta primer mix and a sample-barcoded 5' primer were used in a second PCR of about 7 to 12 cycles. Each cDNA molecule carried a tag from a template-switch adaptor that contained 12 random nucleotides. MiXCR, run by TCRdb on the 5' RACE reads, gives a single entry per CDR3 protein. There are approximately 880,000 distinct CDR3 sequences in the sample; around 46% occur only once, and roughly 13% lies in the top ten. This clonotype has a count of ten or more. The antigen is unknown. V lost 4 bases and J lost 4, with 9 bases in between. This CDR3 spans 13 amino acids. Germline CDR1 and CDR2: SGHRS and YFSETQ.

The sequence derives from a man aged 30 to 45 in good health. The sample comprised blood. The chain employs TRBV5-1 and TRBJ2-1; tentatively, D is TRBD1 (5 bases). CDR3 residues: CASSAQGYNEQFF. CDR3 nucleotides: TGCGCCAGCAGCGCTCAGGGTTACAATGAGCAGTTCTTC.